This TCR beta chain was documented in a study of T cells in Graves' hyperthyroidism and ophthalmopathy. RNA transcripts yielded amplified TCR beta CDR3 regions. The HTBI primer set served for first-round RT-PCR of the TCR CDR3. Each CDR3 protein gets one entry after TCRdb re-called the multiplex PCR reads with MiXCR. Counted here are about 280,000 distinct CDR3 sequences, less than 30% occurring once; the ten biggest clones make up around 30%. V lost 2 bases and J lost 5; bases outside the gene matches: 9. There are 16 residues in the CDR3. Germline V gene data show CDR1 as MNHEY and CDR2 as SVGAGI. Input material: blood. The chain joins TRBV6-5 to TRBJ2-5; 9 nucleotides match TRBD2. This receptor was taken from a man aged 35-49 years with Graves' hyperthyroidism that later progressed to Graves' ophthalmopathy. The CDR3 region has the DNA TGTGCCAGCAGTTACCGACTGACTAGCGGAAGGGAGACCCAGTACTTC. Protein: CASSYRLTSGRETQYF.